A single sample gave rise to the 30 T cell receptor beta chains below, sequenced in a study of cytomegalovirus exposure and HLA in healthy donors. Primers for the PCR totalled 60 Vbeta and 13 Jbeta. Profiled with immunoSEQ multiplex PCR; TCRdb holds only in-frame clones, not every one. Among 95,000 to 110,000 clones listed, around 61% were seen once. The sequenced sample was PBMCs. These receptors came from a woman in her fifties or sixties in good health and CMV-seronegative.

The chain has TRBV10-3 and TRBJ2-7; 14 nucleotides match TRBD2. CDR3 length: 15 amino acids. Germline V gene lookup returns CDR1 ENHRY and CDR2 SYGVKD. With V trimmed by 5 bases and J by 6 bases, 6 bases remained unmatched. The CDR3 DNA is TGTGCCATCAGTTCGGGACTAGCGGGGGTTGGCGAGCAGTACTTC. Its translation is CAISSGLAGVGEQYF.

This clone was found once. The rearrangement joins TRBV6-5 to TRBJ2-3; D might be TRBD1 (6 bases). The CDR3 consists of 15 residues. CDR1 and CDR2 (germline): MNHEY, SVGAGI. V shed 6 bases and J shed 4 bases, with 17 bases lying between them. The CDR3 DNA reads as TGTGCCAGCAGAAAACCGGGACAATCCCCAGATACGCAGTATTTT. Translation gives CASRKPGQSPDTQYF.

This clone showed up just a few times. CDR3 in DNA: TGCGCCAGCAGCGGAGGGGGGGTACCACGGGATGAGCAGTTCTTC. This encodes CASSGGGVPRDEQFF. J is TRBJ2-1 and V is TRBV5-1, with a weak D call TRBD2 (7 bases). CDR1 SGHRS and CDR2 YFSETQ come from the germline V gene. This CDR3 region has 15 residues. The germline V and J ends were trimmed by 4 bases and 8 bases, with 19 bases remaining between them.

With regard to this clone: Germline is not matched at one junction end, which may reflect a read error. CDR3 DNA: TGTGCCAGCAGCTTAGACGGGGTCCCTGAAGCTCTCTTT. The encoded protein is CASSLDGVPEALF. The chain couples TRBV7-9 to TRBJ1-1; D is unresolved. This CDR3 has 13 residues. Germline CDR1 reads SEHNR; CDR2 reads FQNEAQ (reference sequence).

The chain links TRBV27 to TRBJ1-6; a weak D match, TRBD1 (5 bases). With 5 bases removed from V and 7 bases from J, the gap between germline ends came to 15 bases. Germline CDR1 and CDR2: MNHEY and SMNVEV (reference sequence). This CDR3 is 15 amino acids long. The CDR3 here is CASSPDKGKNSPLHF. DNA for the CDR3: TGTGCCAGCAGTCCAGACAAGGGGAAAAATTCACCCCTCCACTTT.

CDR3 sequence (DNA): TGTGCCAGCTCACCAGGACTAGCGGGAGCGAATGAGCAGTTCTTC. Its protein product is CASSPGLAGANEQFF. This chain joins TRBV18 and TRBJ2-1; 13 bases match TRBD2. The germline V gene encodes CDR1 KGHSH and CDR2 LQKENI. After removal of 2 bases from V and 7 bases from J, the junction contained 2 bases not matched to a gene. The CDR3 runs 15 residues.

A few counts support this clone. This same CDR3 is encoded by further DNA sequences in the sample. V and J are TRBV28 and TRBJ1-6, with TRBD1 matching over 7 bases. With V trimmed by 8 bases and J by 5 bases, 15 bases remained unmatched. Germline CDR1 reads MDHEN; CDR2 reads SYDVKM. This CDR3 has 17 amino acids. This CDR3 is CASLAPRRTGNNSPLHF. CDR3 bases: TGTGCCAGCCTTGCGCCGAGACGGACAGGCAATAATTCACCCCTCCACTTT.

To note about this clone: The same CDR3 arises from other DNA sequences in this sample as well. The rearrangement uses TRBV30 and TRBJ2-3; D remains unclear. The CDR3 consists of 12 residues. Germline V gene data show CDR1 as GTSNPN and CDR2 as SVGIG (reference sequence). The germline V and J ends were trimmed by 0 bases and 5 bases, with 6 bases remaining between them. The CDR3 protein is CAWSVSGDTQYF. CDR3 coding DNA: TGTGCCTGGAGTGTATCCGGAGATACGCAGTATTTT.

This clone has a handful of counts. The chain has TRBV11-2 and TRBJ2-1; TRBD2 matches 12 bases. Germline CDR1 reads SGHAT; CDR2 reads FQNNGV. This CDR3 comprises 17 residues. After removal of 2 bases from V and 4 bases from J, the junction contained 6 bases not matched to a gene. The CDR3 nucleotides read TGTGCCAGCAGCTTACTTGTTGGACTAGCGGGGTACAATGAGCAGTTCTTC. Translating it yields CASSLLVGLAGYNEQFF.

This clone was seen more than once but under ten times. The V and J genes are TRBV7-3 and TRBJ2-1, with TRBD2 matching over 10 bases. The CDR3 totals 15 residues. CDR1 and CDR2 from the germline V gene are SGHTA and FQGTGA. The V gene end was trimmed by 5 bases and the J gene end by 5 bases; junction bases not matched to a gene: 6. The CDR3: CASSELAGNNNEQFF. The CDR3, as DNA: TGTGCCAGCAGCGAACTAGCGGGAAATAACAATGAGCAGTTCTTC.

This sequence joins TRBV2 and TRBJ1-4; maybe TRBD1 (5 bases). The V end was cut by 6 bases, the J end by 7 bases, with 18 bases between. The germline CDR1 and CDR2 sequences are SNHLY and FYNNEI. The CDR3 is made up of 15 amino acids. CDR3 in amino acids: CASSTRKGSGEKLFF. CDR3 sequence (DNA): TGTGCCAGCAGCACACGGAAGGGGTCTGGTGAAAAACTGTTTTTT.

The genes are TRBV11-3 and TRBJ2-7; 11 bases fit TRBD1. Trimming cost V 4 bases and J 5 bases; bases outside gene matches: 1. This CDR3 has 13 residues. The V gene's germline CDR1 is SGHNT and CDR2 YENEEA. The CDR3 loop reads CASSSGQGDEQYF. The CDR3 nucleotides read TGTGCCAGCAGCTCGGGACAGGGGGACGAGCAGTACTTC.

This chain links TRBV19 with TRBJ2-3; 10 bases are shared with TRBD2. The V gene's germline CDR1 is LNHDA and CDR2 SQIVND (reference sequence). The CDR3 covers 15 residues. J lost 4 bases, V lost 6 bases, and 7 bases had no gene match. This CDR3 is CASRLAGDASDTQYF. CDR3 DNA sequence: TGTGCCAGTAGGCTAGCGGGAGACGCCTCAGATACGCAGTATTTT.

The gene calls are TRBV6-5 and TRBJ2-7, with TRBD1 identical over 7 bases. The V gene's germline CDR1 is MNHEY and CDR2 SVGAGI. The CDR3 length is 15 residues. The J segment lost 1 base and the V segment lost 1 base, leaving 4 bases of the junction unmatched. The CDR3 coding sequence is TGTGCCAGCAGTTACTTAACGACAGGGTCCTACGAGCAGTACTTC. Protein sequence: CASSYLTTGSYEQYF.

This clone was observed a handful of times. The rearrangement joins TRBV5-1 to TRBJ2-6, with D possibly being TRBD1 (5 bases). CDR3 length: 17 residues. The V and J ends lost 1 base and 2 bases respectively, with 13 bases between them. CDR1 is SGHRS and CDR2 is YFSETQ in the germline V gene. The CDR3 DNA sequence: TGCGCCAGCAGCTTGACTCTGGGCAGGGCTGGGGCCAACGTCCTGACTTTC. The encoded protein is CASSLTLGRAGANVLTF.

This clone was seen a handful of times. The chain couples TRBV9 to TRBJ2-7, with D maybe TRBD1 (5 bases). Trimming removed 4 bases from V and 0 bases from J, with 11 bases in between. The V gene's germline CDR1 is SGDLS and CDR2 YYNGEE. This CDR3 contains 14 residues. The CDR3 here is CASSQDSVSYEQYF. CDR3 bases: TGTGCCAGCAGCCAAGACAGTGTCTCCTACGAGCAGTACTTC.

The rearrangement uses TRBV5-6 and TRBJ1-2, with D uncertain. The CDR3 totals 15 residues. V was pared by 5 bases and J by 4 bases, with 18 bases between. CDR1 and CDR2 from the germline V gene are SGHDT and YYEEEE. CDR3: CASSRRVLSFYGYTF. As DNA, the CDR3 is TGTGCCAGCAGTCGGAGGGTATTGTCCTTCTATGGCTACACCTTC.

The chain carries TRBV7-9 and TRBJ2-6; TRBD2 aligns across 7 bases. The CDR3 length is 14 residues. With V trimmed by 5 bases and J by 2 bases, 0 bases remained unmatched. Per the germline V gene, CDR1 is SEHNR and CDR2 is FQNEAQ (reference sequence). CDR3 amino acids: CASSRGAGANVLTF. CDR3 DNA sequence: TGTGCCAGCAGCCGGGGGGCTGGGGCCAACGTCCTGACTTTC.

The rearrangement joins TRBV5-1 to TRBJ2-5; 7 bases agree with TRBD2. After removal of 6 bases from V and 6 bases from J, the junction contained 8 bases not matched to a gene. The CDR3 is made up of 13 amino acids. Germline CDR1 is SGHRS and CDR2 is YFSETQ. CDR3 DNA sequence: TGCGCCAGCACCCCGGTCGGGAGGAAGACCCAGTACTTC. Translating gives CASTPVGRKTQYF.

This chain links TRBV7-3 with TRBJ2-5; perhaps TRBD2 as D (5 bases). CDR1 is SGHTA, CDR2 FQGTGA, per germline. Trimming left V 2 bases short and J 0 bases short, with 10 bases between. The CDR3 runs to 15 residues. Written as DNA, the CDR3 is TGTGCCAGCAGCTTAGGGAGCGGTTACCAAGAGACCCAGTACTTC. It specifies CASSLGSGYQETQYF.

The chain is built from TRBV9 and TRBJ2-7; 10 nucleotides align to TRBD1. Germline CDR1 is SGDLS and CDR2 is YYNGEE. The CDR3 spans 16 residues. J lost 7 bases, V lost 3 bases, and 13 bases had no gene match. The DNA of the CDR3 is TGTGCCAGCAGCGCTCGGACAGGGGGAAACTGGGCGGAGCAGTACTTC. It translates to CASSARTGGNWAEQYF.

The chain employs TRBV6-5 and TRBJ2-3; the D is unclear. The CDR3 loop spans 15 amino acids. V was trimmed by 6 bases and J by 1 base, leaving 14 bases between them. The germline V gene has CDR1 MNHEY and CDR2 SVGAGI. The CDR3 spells CASRFSRVGTDTQYF. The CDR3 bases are TGTGCCAGCAGGTTTAGCAGAGTTGGCACAGATACGCAGTATTTT.

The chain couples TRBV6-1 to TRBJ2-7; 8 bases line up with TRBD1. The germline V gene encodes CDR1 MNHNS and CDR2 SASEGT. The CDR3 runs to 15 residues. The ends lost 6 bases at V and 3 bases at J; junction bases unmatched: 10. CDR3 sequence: CASSPGQGSYYEQYF. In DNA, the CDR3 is TGTGCCAGCAGCCCCGGACAGGGCTCCTACTACGAGCAGTACTTC.

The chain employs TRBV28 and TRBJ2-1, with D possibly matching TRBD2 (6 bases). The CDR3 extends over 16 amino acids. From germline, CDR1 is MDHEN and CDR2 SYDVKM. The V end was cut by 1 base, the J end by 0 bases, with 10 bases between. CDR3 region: CASSLFAGSSYNEQFF. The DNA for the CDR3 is TGTGCCAGCAGTTTATTTGCCGGGAGCTCCTACAATGAGCAGTTCTTC. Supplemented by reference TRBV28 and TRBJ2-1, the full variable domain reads DVKVTQSSRYLVKRTGEKVFLECVQDMDHENMFWYRQDPGLGLRLIYFSYDVKMKEKGDIPEGYSVSREKKERFSLILESASTNQTSMYLCASSLFAGSSYNEQFFGPGTRLTVL.

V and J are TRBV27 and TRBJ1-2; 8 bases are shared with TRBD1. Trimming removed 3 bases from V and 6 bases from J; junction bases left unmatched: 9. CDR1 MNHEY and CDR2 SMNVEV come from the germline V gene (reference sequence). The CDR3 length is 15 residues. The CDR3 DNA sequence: TGTGCCAGCAGTTTCGGATACCAGGGGGCGGATGGCTACACCTTC. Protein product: CASSFGYQGADGYTF.

CDR3 residues: CASSQGSTVAGANVLTF. As DNA, the CDR3 is TGCGCCAGCAGCCAAGGCTCTACAGTGGCTGGGGCCAACGTCCTGACTTTC. This chain joins TRBV4-3 and TRBJ2-6; D gene ambiguous. CDR3 length: 17 amino acids. Per the germline V gene, CDR1 is LGHNA and CDR2 is YSLEER. Trimming pared 1 base from V and 2 bases from J, leaving 12 bases between.

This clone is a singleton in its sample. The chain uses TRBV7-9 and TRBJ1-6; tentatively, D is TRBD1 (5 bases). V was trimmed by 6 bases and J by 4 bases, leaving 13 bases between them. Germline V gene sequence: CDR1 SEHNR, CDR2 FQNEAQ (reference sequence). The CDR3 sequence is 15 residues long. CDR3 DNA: TGTGCCAGCAGTTCTACGGACACATATAATTCACCCCTCCACTTT. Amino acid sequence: CASSSTDTYNSPLHF.

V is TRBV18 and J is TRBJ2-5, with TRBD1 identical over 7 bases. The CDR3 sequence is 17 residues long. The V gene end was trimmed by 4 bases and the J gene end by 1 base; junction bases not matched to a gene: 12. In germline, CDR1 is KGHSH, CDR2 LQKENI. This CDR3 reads CASSLTGDGVFQETQYF. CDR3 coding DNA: TGTGCCAGCTCACTCACAGGGGACGGGGTTTTCCAAGAGACCCAGTACTTC.

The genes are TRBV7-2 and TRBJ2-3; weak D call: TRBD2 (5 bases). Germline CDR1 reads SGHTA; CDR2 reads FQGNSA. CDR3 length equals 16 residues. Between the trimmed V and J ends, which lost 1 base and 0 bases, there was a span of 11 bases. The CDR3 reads CASSLVSTGSTDTQYF. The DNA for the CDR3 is TGTGCCAGCAGCTTAGTGAGTACGGGGAGCACAGATACGCAGTATTTT.

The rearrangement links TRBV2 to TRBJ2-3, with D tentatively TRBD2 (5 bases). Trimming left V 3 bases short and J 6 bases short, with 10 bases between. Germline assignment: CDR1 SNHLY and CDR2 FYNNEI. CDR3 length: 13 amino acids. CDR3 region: CASSERRTDTQYF. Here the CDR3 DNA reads TGTGCCAGCAGTGAGCGGAGGACGGATACGCAGTATTTT.